The rows below give T cell receptor beta chains drawn from one sample of a study of T cells in Graves' hyperthyroidism and ophthalmopathy. In TCRdb, the multiplex PCR reads were re-called with MiXCR into one record per CDR3 protein. The table has about 290,000 distinct CDR3 sequences, about 16% seen once. Specimen: blood. All receptors come from a woman between 45 and 65 years old with Graves' hyperthyroidism that later progressed to Graves' ophthalmopathy. CDR3s include the opening cysteine and the closing phenylalanine or tryptophan. A D gene is named only where the DNA matches it firmly. Size tells how often a clone was seen (once, few, many) or the class of an expanded clone, and some rows leave it out.

J: TRBJ1-2; D: TRBD1; V: TRBV7-9; size: many; DNA: TGTGCCAGCAGCTCCGTAGGAGGGGGCGATGGCTACACCTTC; CDR3: CASSSVGGGDGYTF
J: TRBJ2-7; D: -; V: TRBV3-1; size: few; DNA: TGTGCCAGCAGCCCCGGACAGCCGGGGTACGAGCAGTACTTC; CDR3: CASSPGQPGYEQYF
J: TRBJ1-4; D: -; V: TRBV5-5; size: -; DNA: TGTGCCAGCAGCGTAGGCCCACCCGGGGGTAATGAAAAACTGTTTTTT; CDR3: CASSVGPPGGNEKLFF
J: TRBJ2-7; D: -; V: TRBV2; size: many; DNA: TGTGCCAGCACTGAGGGGTTTGGGTACGAGCAGTACTTC; CDR3: CASTEGFGYEQYF
J: TRBJ2-7; D: -; V: TRBV5-1; size: many; DNA: TGCGCCAGCAGCTTGGCCGGAGACAGCGGCCGCGAGCAGTACTTC; CDR3: CASSLAGDSGREQYF
J: TRBJ2-7; D: -; V: TRBV20-1; size: many; DNA: TGCAGTGCTAGCCGTCAGGGAGATCGCGAGCAGTACTTC; CDR3: CSASRQGDREQYF
J: TRBJ1-5; D: -; V: TRBV20-1; size: -; DNA: TGCAGTGCTAGTGCCACCTGGTATCAGCCCCAGCATTTT; CDR3: CSASATWYQPQHF
J: TRBJ2-1; D: -; V: TRBV24-1; size: -; DNA: TGTGCCACCAGTGATTTTCCCCCAAGCTCCACATTAAATGAGCAGTTCTTC; CDR3: CATSDFPPSSTLNEQFF
J: TRBJ2-6; D: -; V: TRBV7-6; size: few; DNA: TGTGCCAGCAGCTTCGGGAGATCTTACCTCTCTGGGGCCAACGTCCTGACTTTC; CDR3: CASSFGRSYLSGANVLTF
J: TRBJ2-7; D: TRBD2; V: TRBV28; size: many; DNA: TGTGCCAGCAGTTCGGGACTAGCGGAGACCTACGAGCAGTACTTC; CDR3: CASSSGLAETYEQYF
J: TRBJ1-2; D: -; V: TRBV7-8; size: many; DNA: TGTGCCAGCAGCTTAGTAGTCGGCTCCTATGGCTACACCTTC; CDR3: CASSLVVGSYGYTF
J: TRBJ2-7; D: -; V: TRBV19; size: many; DNA: TGTGCCAGTAGTTGGGGGGACCTGCCTTACGAGCAGTACTTC; CDR3: CASSWGDLPYEQYF
J: TRBJ2-3; D: TRBD2; V: TRBV6-1; size: many; DNA: TGTGCCAGCAGTCGGTTAGCGGGAGGGCAGACAGATACGCAGTATTTT; CDR3: CASSRLAGGQTDTQYF
J: TRBJ2-7; D: -; V: TRBV5-1; size: many; DNA: TGCGCCAGCAGCCCCCGGGCCGGGGTCCTATCCTACGAGCAGTACTTC; CDR3: CASSPRAGVLSYEQYF
J: TRBJ1-2; D: -; V: TRBV5-8; size: -; DNA: TGTGCCAGCAGCTTCCCGGGGGCTGGGTATGGCTACACCTTC; CDR3: CASSFPGAGYGYTF
J: TRBJ1-5; D: -; V: TRBV12-3/TRBV12-4; size: many; DNA: TGTGCCAGCAGTTTGAGGCCAGTGGAAGCTCAGCCCCAGCATTTT; CDR3: CASSLRPVEAQPQHF
J: TRBJ2-7; D: -; V: TRBV11-2; size: -; DNA: TGTGCCAGCAGGCAGGGGGAGGGGGAGCAGTACTTC; CDR3: CASRQGEGEQYF
J: TRBJ2-6; D: TRBD1; V: TRBV5-1; size: few; DNA: TGCGCCAGCAGCCCCTGGGACAGGAGGGGGGCCAACGTCCTGACTTTC; CDR3: CASSPWDRRGANVLTF
J: TRBJ2-5; D: -; V: TRBV28; size: many; DNA: TGTGCCAGCAGTTCCACCGTCGGGGTCCAAGAGACCCAGTACTTC; CDR3: CASSSTVGVQETQYF
J: TRBJ2-2; D: TRBD2; V: TRBV7-8; size: many; DNA: TGTGCCAGCAGCATCCGCCCGCTAGCGGGAGTAACCGGGGAGCTGTTTTTT; CDR3: CASSIRPLAGVTGELFF
J: TRBJ2-7; D: -; V: TRBV27; size: many; DNA: TGTGCCAGCAGTTTACGGGATAACGCTGCGTTTGGCTCCTACGAGCAGTACTTC; CDR3: CASSLRDNAAFGSYEQYF
J: TRBJ2-3; D: TRBD2; V: TRBV5-4; size: -; DNA: TGTGCCAGCAGCTTGACTAGCGGGGAGGTAGATACGCAGTATTTT; CDR3: CASSLTSGEVDTQYF
J: TRBJ2-1; D: -; V: TRBV12-5; size: -; DNA: TGTGCTAGTGGTTTGCTGCGGGACGGCTACTACAATGAGCAGTCCTTC; CDR3: CASGLLRDGYYNEQSF
J: TRBJ2-5; D: TRBD2; V: TRBV30; size: -; DNA: TGTGCCTGGAGTGTATCTGGACTAGCGGGACAAGAGACCCAGTACTTC; CDR3: CAWSVSGLAGQETQYF
J: TRBJ2-1; D: -; V: TRBV6-1; size: many; DNA: TGTGCCAGCAGTTCGGGGGTGGACAATGAGCAGTTCTTC; CDR3: CASSSGVDNEQFF
J: TRBJ2-2; D: -; V: TRBV7-7; size: -; DNA: TGTGCTAGCAGCTCGAGGTTGGCCGGGGAGCTGTTTTTT; CDR3: CASSSRLAGELFF
J: TRBJ1-1; D: TRBD1; V: TRBV28; size: many; DNA: TGTGCCAGCAGCCTACCGGGACAGGCTTATTCTATGGGAGCTTTCTTT; CDR3: CASSLPGQAYSMGAFF
J: TRBJ2-1; D: -; V: TRBV28; size: many; DNA: TGTGCCAGCAGTTTTACTGGGTCCTACAATGAGCAGTTCTTC; CDR3: CASSFTGSYNEQFF
J: TRBJ2-5; D: -; V: TRBV13; size: many; DNA: TGTGCCAGCAGCTTAGAGGCAGGGCAAGAGACCCAGTACTTC; CDR3: CASSLEAGQETQYF
J: TRBJ2-5; D: TRBD1; V: TRBV29-1; size: many; DNA: TGCAGCGTTGATGACCCCGGGACAGCTATACAAGAGACCCAGTACTTC; CDR3: CSVDDPGTAIQETQYF
J: TRBJ2-7; D: TRBD2; V: TRBV20-1; size: many; DNA: TGCAGTGCGCCTCCGGGGGGTTCGGGGGACGAGCAGTACTTC; CDR3: CSAPPGGSGDEQYF
J: TRBJ1-2; D: TRBD1; V: TRBV3-1; size: -; DNA: TGTGCCAGCAGCCGGGATCGTTGGGGACAGGCTAACTATGGCTACACCTTC; CDR3: CASSRDRWGQANYGYTF
J: TRBJ2-1; D: -; V: TRBV7-8; size: many; DNA: TGTGCCAGCAGCGGAGCTGGACTCGCCCGCTACAATGAGCAGTTCTTC; CDR3: CASSGAGLARYNEQFF
J: TRBJ2-3; D: TRBD2; V: TRBV12-3/TRBV12-4; size: many; DNA: TGTGCCAGCAGTCGGTCTAGCGGATCCACAGATACGCAGTATTTT; CDR3: CASSRSSGSTDTQYF
J: TRBJ2-5; D: TRBD1; V: TRBV9; size: many; DNA: TGTGCCAGCAGCGTAGAGGACAGGGAGGCGGAGACCCAGTACTTC; CDR3: CASSVEDREAETQYF
J: TRBJ1-2; D: -; V: TRBV18; size: many; DNA: TGTGCCAGCTCACAGGAGGATACATATGGCTACACCTTC; CDR3: CASSQEDTYGYTF
J: TRBJ1-2; D: -; V: TRBV30; size: many; DNA: TGTGCCTGGAGGGGAACCTACAGGATGCACTATGGCTACACCTTC; CDR3: CAWRGTYRMHYGYTF
J: TRBJ1-4; D: -; V: TRBV5-1; size: many; DNA: TGCGCCAGCAGCTTACAGGGCCGGGAGGAAAAACTGTTTTTT; CDR3: CASSLQGREEKLFF
J: TRBJ2-1; D: -; V: TRBV20-1; size: many; DNA: TGCAGTGCAAGGGCTTACAATGAGCAGTTCTTC; CDR3: CSARAYNEQFF
J: TRBJ1-1; D: TRBD1; V: TRBV2; size: many; DNA: TGTGCCAGCAGTTCAGACAGGGTTAACCCTGAAGCTTTCTTT; CDR3: CASSSDRVNPEAFF
J: TRBJ2-3; D: -; V: TRBV5-1; size: -; DNA: TGCGCCAGCACCATCAGAGGGCCGGGAATAAAGTATTTT; CDR3: CASTIRGPGIKYF
J: TRBJ1-5; D: TRBD1; V: TRBV2; size: many; DNA: TGTGCCAGCCAAGGAACAGGGGCTAACAATCAGCCCCAGCATTTT; CDR3: CASQGTGANNQPQHF
J: TRBJ1-2; D: -; V: TRBV9; size: few; DNA: TGTGCCAGCAGCTCGCAGGATAGTCGGGTCTATGGCTACACCTTC; CDR3: CASSSQDSRVYGYTF
J: TRBJ1-5; D: -; V: TRBV6-1; size: many; DNA: TGTGCCAGCGTCGGGGCTTTTTTAGGTCAGCCCCAGCATTTT; CDR3: CASVGAFLGQPQHF
J: TRBJ1-2; D: TRBD1; V: TRBV4-1; size: -; DNA: TGCGCCAGCAGTCCGGTTCAGGGGGCTTGGAGCTATGGCTACACCTTC; CDR3: CASSPVQGAWSYGYTF
J: TRBJ1-3; D: TRBD1; V: TRBV19; size: few; DNA: TGTGCCAGTAGTCCCCGGGACAGGATCTCTGGAAACACCATATATTTT; CDR3: CASSPRDRISGNTIYF
J: TRBJ1-6; D: -; V: TRBV27; size: -; DNA: TGTGCCAGCAGTTTAGGGGGGGTCGATTCACCCCTCCACTTT; CDR3: CASSLGGVDSPLHF
J: TRBJ2-1; D: -; V: TRBV11-2; size: many; DNA: TGTGCCAGCAGCTTTGGCGAGAGGGGTGAGCAGTTCTTC; CDR3: CASSFGERGEQFF
J: TRBJ2-1; D: -; V: TRBV7-6; size: -; DNA: TGTGCCAGCAGCTTAGATGCCCCGGTTAGCCCCCGCTCCTACAATGAGCAGTTCTTC; CDR3: CASSLDAPVSPRSYNEQFF
J: TRBJ1-4; D: TRBD1; V: TRBV2; size: -; DNA: TGTGCCAGCAGTCCACCAGGGGGCTGGTCTAATGAAAAACTGTTTTTT; CDR3: CASSPPGGWSNEKLFF
J: TRBJ2-7; D: -; V: TRBV28; size: many; DNA: TGTGCCAGCAGTTTCACTGCCTGGTACGAGCAGTACTTC; CDR3: CASSFTAWYEQYF
J: TRBJ2-7; D: -; V: TRBV7-9; size: many; DNA: TGTGCCAGCAGCTTAGGCACAGGGGCGGGAGGCCGGTCCGAGCAGTACTTC; CDR3: CASSLGTGAGGRSEQYF
J: TRBJ1-1; D: -; V: TRBV10-3; size: many; DNA: TGTGCCATCAGGGACAGCGTGAACACTGAAGCTTTCTTT; CDR3: CAIRDSVNTEAFF
J: TRBJ2-1; D: -; V: TRBV28; size: many; DNA: TGTGCCAGCAGTTTTTATTCGGAGGATAACGAGCAGTTCTTC; CDR3: CASSFYSEDNEQFF